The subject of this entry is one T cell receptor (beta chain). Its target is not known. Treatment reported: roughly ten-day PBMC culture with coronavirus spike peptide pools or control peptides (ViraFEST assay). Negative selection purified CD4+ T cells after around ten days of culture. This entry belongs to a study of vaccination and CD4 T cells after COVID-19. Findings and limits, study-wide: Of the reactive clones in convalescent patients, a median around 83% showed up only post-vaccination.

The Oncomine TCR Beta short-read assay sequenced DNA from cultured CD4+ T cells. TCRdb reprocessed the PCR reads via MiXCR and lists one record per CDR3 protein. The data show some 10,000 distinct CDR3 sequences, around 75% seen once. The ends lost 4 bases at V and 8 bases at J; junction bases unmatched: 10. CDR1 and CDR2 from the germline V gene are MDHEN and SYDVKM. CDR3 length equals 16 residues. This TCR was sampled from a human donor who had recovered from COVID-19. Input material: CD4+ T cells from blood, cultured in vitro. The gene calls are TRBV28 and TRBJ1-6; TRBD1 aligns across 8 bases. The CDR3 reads CASSSHPGQEHSPLHF. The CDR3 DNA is TGTGCCAGCAGTTCACATCCGGGACAGGAGCATTCACCCCTCCACTTT.